Listed below are T cell receptor beta chains from one sample, sequenced in a study of blood T cells in healthy people across ages. One entry per CDR3 protein, called by TCRdb with MiXCR from the 5' RACE reads. The table records 1.5 million to 2 million distinct CDR3 sequences, around 50% of them present only once. The specimen was blood. These receptors were collected from a woman in her forties in good health. Each CDR3 is given with its conserved first and last residue. Fields, in order: D gene, clone size, V gene, J gene, CDR3 DNA, CDR3 protein. The D gene is left open where the match is weak. Rows give clone size only sometimes, using once, few, many, or a class for an expanded clone.

D: NA; size: NA; V: TRBV6-6; J: TRBJ2-3; DNA: TGTGCCAGCAGTTATCCTGTCGGAAGCACAGATACGCAGTATTTT; CDR3: CASSYPVGSTDTQYF
D: NA; size: NA; V: TRBV7-6; J: TRBJ2-1; DNA: TGTGCCAGCAGCCCCCGACCGGGGATCTCCTACAATGAGCAGTTCTTC; CDR3: CASSPRPGISYNEQFF
D: NA; size: NA; V: TRBV20-1; J: TRBJ2-1; DNA: TGCAGTGTTAAGCGAAACTACAATGAGCAGTTCTTC; CDR3: CSVKRNYNEQFF
D: NA; size: few; V: TRBV5-1; J: TRBJ2-5; DNA: TGCGCCAGCAGCTTGGACCTGGGGCGTCAAGAGACCCAGTACTTC; CDR3: CASSLDLGRQETQYF
D: NA; size: NA; V: TRBV6-5; J: TRBJ1-2; DNA: TGTGCCAGCAGTTACGATACGGGTGGAATCTACGGCTATGGCTACACCTTC; CDR3: CASSYDTGGIYGYGYTF
D: NA; size: few; V: TRBV11-1; J: TRBJ1-6; DNA: TGTGCCAGCACCACTGCACAGGGACGTTCACCCCTCCACTTT; CDR3: CASTTAQGRSPLHF
D: NA; size: NA; V: TRBV2; J: TRBJ2-7; DNA: TGTGCCAGCACTCGGCAGGGTGACTACGAGCAGTACTTC; CDR3: CASTRQGDYEQYF
D: NA; size: NA; V: TRBV29-1; J: TRBJ1-2; DNA: TGCAGCGTTGAAGAGGGGCAGGGGTTAGGCTACACCTTC; CDR3: CSVEEGQGLGYTF
D: NA; size: few; V: TRBV3-1; J: TRBJ2-1; DNA: TGTGCCAGCAGCCAGGAGGACCGGCAGTTCTTC; CDR3: CASSQEDRQFF
D: TRBD1; size: few; V: TRBV6-1; J: TRBJ2-3; DNA: TGTGCCAGCAGTGAAGACAGGGGAAGAACAGATACGCAGTATTTT; CDR3: CASSEDRGRTDTQYF
D: NA; size: NA; V: TRBV24-1; J: TRBJ2-3; DNA: TGTGCCACCAGTGACCCGACAGAGCATACGCAGTATTTT; CDR3: CATSDPTEHTQYF
D: NA; size: once; V: TRBV11-1; J: TRBJ2-5; DNA: TGTGCCAGCAGCTTAGATTCGGTTGCTTGGACCCAGTACTTC; CDR3: CASSLDSVAWTQYF
D: TRBD2; size: NA; V: TRBV9; J: TRBJ2-6; DNA: TGTGCCAGCAGCGCTTGGACTAGCGACTCTGGGGCCAACGTCCTGACTTTC; CDR3: CASSAWTSDSGANVLTF
D: NA; size: few; V: TRBV7-2; J: TRBJ2-5; DNA: TGTGCCAGCAGCTTAGCGGGGAATTTAGAGACCCAGTACTTC; CDR3: CASSLAGNLETQYF
D: TRBD1; size: NA; V: TRBV6-1; J: TRBJ2-5; DNA: TGTGCCAGCAGGAAAGGACAGGGGGCTGGTGTGGAGACCCAGTACTTC; CDR3: CASRKGQGAGVETQYF
D: NA; size: NA; V: TRBV7-2; J: TRBJ2-3; DNA: TGTGCCAGCAGCCCTTGGGGGGGCACAGATACGCAGTATTTT; CDR3: CASSPWGGTDTQYF
D: NA; size: NA; V: TRBV20-1; J: TRBJ2-7; DNA: TGCAGTGCTAAGGTGGGGACCTACGAGCAGTACTTC; CDR3: CSAKVGTYEQYF
D: NA; size: NA; V: TRBV4-3; J: TRBJ1-2; DNA: TGCGCCAGCAGCCAAGGACAGGTAGACGACTATGGCTACACCTTC; CDR3: CASSQGQVDDYGYTF
D: TRBD1; size: NA; V: TRBV20-1; J: TRBJ1-6; DNA: TGCAGTGCTTCGACAGGGGACTATAATTCACCCCTCCACTTT; CDR3: CSASTGDYNSPLHF
D: NA; size: few; V: TRBV15; J: TRBJ2-7; DNA: TGTGCCACCAGATCCGGGCGAGGGTACGAGCAGTACTTC; CDR3: CATRSGRGYEQYF
D: NA; size: few; V: TRBV29-1; J: TRBJ2-3; DNA: TGCAGCGTCCGAATCGGGGGCCCAGATACGCAGTATTTT; CDR3: CSVRIGGPDTQYF
D: NA; size: NA; V: TRBV6-1; J: TRBJ2-6; DNA: TGTGCCAGCCAACCAAGACTCAGGGGAGGGATAGGCTCTGGGGCCAACGTCCTGACTTTC; CDR3: CASQPRLRGGIGSGANVLTF
D: TRBD1; size: NA; V: TRBV24-1; J: TRBJ2-1; DNA: TGTGCCACCAGTGAACAGGGACAGCGGAGTGATGAGCAGTTCTTC; CDR3: CATSEQGQRSDEQFF
D: NA; size: NA; V: TRBV28; J: TRBJ2-7; DNA: TGTGCCAGCAGTTTCGATTACGTGGCAGCAGGATCCCACGAGCAGTACTTC; CDR3: CASSFDYVAAGSHEQYF
D: NA; size: few; V: TRBV27; J: TRBJ2-6; DNA: TGTGCCAGCAGTTTGTTACCTTCATCCCACTCTGGGGCCAACGTCCTGACTTTC; CDR3: CASSLLPSSHSGANVLTF
D: TRBD1; size: few; V: TRBV29-1; J: TRBJ2-1; DNA: TGCAGCGTTGGGCGACAGGGCGATGAGCAGTTCTTC; CDR3: CSVGRQGDEQFF
D: TRBD2; size: few; V: TRBV4-3; J: TRBJ2-5; DNA: TGCGCCAGCAGCCAGGGACTATCTGGCCAAGAGACCCAGTACTTC; CDR3: CASSQGLSGQETQYF
D: TRBD1; size: NA; V: TRBV15; J: TRBJ1-5; DNA: TGTGCCACCAGCAGAGAACGGACAGGAGGCAATCAGCCCCAGCATTTT; CDR3: CATSRERTGGNQPQHF
D: NA; size: many; V: TRBV29-1; J: TRBJ2-5; DNA: TGCAGCGTTGAAAGAGGGGGGGAGACCCAGTACTTC; CDR3: CSVERGGETQYF
D: NA; size: few; V: TRBV6-2/TRBV6-3; J: TRBJ2-5; DNA: TGTGCCAGCAAAGGACAGCAGTACCAAGAGACCCAGTACTTC; CDR3: CASKGQQYQETQYF
D: TRBD1; size: few; V: TRBV28; J: TRBJ2-3; DNA: TGTGCCAGCAGTCCTAACCGGGACAGGGACACAGATACGCAGTATTTT; CDR3: CASSPNRDRDTDTQYF
D: TRBD1; size: few; V: TRBV29-1; J: TRBJ2-3; DNA: TGCAGCACCGGGACAGACAGCACAGATACGCAGTATTTT; CDR3: CSTGTDSTDTQYF
D: TRBD2; size: NA; V: TRBV18; J: TRBJ2-7; DNA: TGTGCCACCAGAGCGGGGGAGTACGAGCAGTACTTC; CDR3: CATRAGEYEQYF